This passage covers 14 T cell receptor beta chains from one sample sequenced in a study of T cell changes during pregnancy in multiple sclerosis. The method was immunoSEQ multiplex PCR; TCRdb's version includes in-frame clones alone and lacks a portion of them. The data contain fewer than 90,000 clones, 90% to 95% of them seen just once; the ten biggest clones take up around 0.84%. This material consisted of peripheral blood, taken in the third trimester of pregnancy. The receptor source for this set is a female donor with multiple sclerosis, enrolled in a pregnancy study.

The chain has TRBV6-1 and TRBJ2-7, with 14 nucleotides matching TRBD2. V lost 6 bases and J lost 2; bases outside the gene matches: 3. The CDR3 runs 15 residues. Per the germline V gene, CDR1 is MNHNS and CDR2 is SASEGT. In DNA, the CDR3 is TGTGCCAGCAGGAAGACTAGCGGGAGGGCCTACGAGCAGTACTTC. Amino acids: CASRKTSGRAYEQYF.

CDR3 region: CASSFRGNTEAFF. CDR3 in DNA: TGTGCCAGCAGTTTTCGAGGGAACACTGAAGCTTTCTTT. V usage is TRBV27 and J usage is TRBJ1-1; D gene unclear. The germline V gene encodes CDR1 MNHEY and CDR2 SMNVEV (reference sequence). The CDR3 spans 13 residues. Trimming took off 3 bases at V and 1 base at J, with 6 bases between the two ends.

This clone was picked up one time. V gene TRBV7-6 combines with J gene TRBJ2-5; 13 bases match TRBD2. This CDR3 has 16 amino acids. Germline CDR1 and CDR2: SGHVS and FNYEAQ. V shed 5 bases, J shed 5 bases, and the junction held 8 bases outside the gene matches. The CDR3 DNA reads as TGTGCCAGCAGCGGCCAGAGGACTAGCGGGAGTGAGACCCAGTACTTC. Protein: CASSGQRTSGSETQYF. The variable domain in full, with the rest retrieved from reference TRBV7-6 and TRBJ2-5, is GAGVSQSPRYKVTKRGQDVALRCDPISGHVSLYWYRQALGQGPEFLTYFNYEAQQDKSGLPNDRFSAERPEGSISTLTIQRTEQRDSAMYRCASSGQRTSGSETQYFGPGTRLLVL.

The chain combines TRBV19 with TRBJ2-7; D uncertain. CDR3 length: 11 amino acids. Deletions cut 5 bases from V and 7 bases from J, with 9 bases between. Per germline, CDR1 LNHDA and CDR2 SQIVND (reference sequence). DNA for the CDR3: TGTGCCAGTAGTGACCTCGGGGAGCAGTACTTC. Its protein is CASSDLGEQYF.

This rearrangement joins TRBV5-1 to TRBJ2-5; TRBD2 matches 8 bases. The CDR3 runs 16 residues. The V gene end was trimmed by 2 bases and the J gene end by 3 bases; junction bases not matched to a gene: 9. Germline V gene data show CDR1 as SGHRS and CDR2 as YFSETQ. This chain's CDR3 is CASSFGAGALKETQYF. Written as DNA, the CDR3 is TGCGCCAGCAGCTTTGGAGCGGGAGCCCTGAAAGAGACCCAGTACTTC.

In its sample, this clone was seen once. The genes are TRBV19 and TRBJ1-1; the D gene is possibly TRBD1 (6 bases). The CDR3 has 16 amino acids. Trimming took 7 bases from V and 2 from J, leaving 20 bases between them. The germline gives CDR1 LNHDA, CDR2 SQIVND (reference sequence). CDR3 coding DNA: TGTGCCAGTACGATCGCAGGGGCGGTAAAAAACACTGAAGCTTTCTTT. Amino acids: CASTIAGAVKNTEAFF.

The CDR3 region is CASRGTAYEQYF. The CDR3 coding sequence is TGTGCCAGCAGAGGGACAGCCTACGAGCAGTACTTC. This chain uses TRBV2 with TRBJ2-7, with 7 nucleotides matching TRBD1. The CDR3 is 12 residues long. With 6 bases clipped from V and 2 bases from J, the junction kept 1 base outside the gene matches. CDR1 SNHLY and CDR2 FYNNEI come from the germline V gene.

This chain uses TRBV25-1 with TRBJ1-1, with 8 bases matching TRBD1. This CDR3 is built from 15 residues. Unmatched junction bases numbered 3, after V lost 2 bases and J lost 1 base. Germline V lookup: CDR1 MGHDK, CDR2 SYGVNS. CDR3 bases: TGTGCCAGCAGTGAAGGGGACAGGCCGAACACTGAAGCTTTCTTT. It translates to CASSEGDRPNTEAFF. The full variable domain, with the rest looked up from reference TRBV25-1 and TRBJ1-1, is EADIYQTPRYLVIGTGKKITLECSQTMGHDKMYWYQQDPGMELHLIHYSYGVNSTEKGDLSSESTVSRIRTEHFPLTLESARPSHTSQYLCASSEGDRPNTEAFFGQGTRLTVV.

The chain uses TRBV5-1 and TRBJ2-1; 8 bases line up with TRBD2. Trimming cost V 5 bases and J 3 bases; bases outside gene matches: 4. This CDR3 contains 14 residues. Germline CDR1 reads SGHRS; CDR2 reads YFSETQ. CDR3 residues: CASRGLEIYNEQFF. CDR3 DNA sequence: TGCGCCAGCAGGGGACTAGAAATCTACAATGAGCAGTTCTTC.

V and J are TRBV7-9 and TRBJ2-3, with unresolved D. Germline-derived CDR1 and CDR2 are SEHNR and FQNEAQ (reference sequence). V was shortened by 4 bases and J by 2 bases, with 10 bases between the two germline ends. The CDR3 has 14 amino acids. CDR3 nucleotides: TGTGCCAGCAGCTCCCCACTAAACACAGATACGCAGTATTTT. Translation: CASSSPLNTDTQYF.

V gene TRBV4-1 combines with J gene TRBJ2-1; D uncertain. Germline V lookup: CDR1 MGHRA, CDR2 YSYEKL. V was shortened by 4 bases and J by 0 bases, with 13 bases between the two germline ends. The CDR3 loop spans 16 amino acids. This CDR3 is CASSRLLVSSYNEQFF. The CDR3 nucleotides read TGCGCCAGCAGCCGACTTCTTGTGAGCTCCTACAATGAGCAGTTCTTC.

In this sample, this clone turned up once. The DNA of the CDR3 is TGTGCCAGCAGCGGGCGAGCTGGAGGCTGGATGAGAAATGAGCAGTTCTTC. Its translation is CASSGRAGGWMRNEQFF. This chain links TRBV9 with TRBJ2-1, with D possibly matching TRBD2 (5 bases). The CDR3 contains 17 residues. The germline V gene has CDR1 SGDLS and CDR2 YYNGEE. Trimming stripped 3 bases from V and 7 bases from J, with 23 bases between.

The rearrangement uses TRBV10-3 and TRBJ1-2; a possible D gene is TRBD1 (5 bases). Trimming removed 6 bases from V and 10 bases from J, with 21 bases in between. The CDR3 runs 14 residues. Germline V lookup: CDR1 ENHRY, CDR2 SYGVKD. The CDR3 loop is CAIRQERDSPDYTF. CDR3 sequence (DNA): TGTGCCATCAGGCAGGAACGGGACTCCCCGGACTACACCTTC.

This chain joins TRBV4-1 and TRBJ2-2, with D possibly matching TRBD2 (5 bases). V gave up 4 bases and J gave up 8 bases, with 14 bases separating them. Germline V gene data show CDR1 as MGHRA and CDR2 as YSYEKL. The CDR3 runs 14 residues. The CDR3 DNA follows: TGCGCCAGCAGCCCCCCGCGGGCCCGAGGGGAGCTGTTTTTT. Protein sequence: CASSPPRARGELFF.